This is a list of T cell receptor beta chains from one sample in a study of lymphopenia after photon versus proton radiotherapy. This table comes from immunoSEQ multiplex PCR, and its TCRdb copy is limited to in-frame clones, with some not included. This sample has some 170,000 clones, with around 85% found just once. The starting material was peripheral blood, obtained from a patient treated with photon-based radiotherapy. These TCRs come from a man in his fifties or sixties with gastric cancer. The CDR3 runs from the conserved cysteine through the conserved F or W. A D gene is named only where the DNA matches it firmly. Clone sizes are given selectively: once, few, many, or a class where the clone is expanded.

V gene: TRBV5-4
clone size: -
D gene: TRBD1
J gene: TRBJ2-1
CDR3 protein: CASSSGQSSYNEQFF
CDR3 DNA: TGTGCCAGCAGCTCGGGACAGTCCTCCTACAATGAGCAGTTCTTC

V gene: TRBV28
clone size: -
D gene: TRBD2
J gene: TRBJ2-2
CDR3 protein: CASSSRHGGGRILGELFF
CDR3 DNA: TGTGCCAGCAGTTCGCGTCACGGGGGCGGGAGGATATTAGGGGAGCTGTTTTTT

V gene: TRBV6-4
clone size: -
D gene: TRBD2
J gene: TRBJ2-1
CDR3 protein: CASSDSGGRASEQFF
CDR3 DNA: TGTGCCAGCAGTGACTCTGGCGGGAGGGCCAGTGAGCAGTTCTTC

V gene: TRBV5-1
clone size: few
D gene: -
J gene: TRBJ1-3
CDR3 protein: CASSLDGVRGNTIYF
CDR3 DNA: TGCGCCAGCAGCTTGGATGGCGTGCGGGGAAACACCATATATTTT

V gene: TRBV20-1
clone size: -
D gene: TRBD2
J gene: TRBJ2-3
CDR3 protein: CSAREAGEGYF
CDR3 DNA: TGCAGTGCTAGAGAGGCGGGAGAGGGATATTTT

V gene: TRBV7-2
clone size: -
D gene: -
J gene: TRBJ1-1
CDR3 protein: CASSTEQNTEAFF
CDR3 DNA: TGTGCCAGCAGCACCGAACAGAACACTGAAGCTTTCTTT

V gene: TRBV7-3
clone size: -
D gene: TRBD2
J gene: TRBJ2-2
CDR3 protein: CASSSASGANTGELFF
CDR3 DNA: TGTGCCAGCAGCTCGGCTAGCGGAGCGAACACCGGGGAGCTGTTTTTT

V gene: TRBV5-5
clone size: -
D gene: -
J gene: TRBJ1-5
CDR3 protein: CASSQDSDQPQHF
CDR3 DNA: TGTGCCAGCAGCCAGGACAGCGATCAGCCCCAGCATTTT

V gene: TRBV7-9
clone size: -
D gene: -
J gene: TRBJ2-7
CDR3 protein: CASSEHGTYEQYF
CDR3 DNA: TGTGCCAGCAGCGAACACGGAACCTACGAGCAGTACTTC

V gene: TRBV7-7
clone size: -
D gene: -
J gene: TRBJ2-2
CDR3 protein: CASSLVGARGELFF
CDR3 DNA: TGTGCCAGCAGCTTAGTAGGGGCGCGCGGGGAGCTGTTTTTT

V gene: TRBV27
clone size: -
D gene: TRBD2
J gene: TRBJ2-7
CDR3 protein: CASSLTSGYSYEQYF
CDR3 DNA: TGTGCCAGCAGTTTGACTAGCGGGTACTCCTACGAGCAGTACTTC

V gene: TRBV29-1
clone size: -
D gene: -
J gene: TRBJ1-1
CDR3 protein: CSVDTGGRTEAFF
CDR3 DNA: TGCAGCGTTGATACAGGAGGGAGGACTGAAGCTTTCTTT

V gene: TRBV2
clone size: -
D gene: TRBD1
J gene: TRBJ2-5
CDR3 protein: CASKRGPKETQYF
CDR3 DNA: TGTGCCAGCAAGAGGGGGCCCAAAGAGACCCAGTACTTC

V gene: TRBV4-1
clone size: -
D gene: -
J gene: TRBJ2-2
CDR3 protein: CASSQATPWGELFF
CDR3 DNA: TGCGCCAGCAGCCAAGCGACACCTTGGGGGGAGCTGTTTTTT

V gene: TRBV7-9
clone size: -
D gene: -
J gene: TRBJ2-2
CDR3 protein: CASSLGNTGELFF
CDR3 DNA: TGTGCCAGCAGCTTAGGCAACACCGGGGAGCTGTTTTTT